These T cell receptor beta chains were read from a single sample in a study of blood T cell repertoires in COVID-19. Libraries were prepared by immunoSEQ multiplex PCR; TCRdb keeps only in-frame clonotypes and omits some of them. The sample has hundreds of thousands of clones; around 82% are singletons. Sequenced material: peripheral blood. These receptors all come from an elderly woman with active or convalescent COVID-19. Each CDR3 is given with its conserved first and last residue. Fields, in order: J gene, V gene, CDR3 protein.

>TRBJ1-6|TRBV5-4
CASSLVQGKNSPLHF
>TRBJ1-6|TRBV3-1/TRBV3-2
CASSWTGANSPLHF
>TRBJ1-1|TRBV28
CASTGLLGAFF
>TRBJ1-5|TRBV10-3
CAISGTNSNQPQHF
>TRBJ2-7|TRBV9
CASSVGVSTSGGEQYF
>TRBJ2-7|TRBV18
CASSPPGQGASYEQYF
>TRBJ1-5|TRBV19
CASSIGGLINQPQHF
>TRBJ2-2|TRBV29-1
CSVPAGVLSSNTGELFF
>TRBJ1-5|TRBV3-1/TRBV3-2
CASSPDRVLNQPQHF
>TRBJ2-3|TRBV5-1
CASSQGLAGGTDTQYF
>TRBJ2-3|TRBV5-1
CASSPGQPGENTQYF
>TRBJ2-7|TRBV2
CASNPRVGYEQYF
>TRBJ1-5|TRBV6-6
CASSPGGDRHQPQHF
>TRBJ2-3|TRBV7-2
CASSTRQGAVDTQYF
>TRBJ2-4|TRBV28
CASSPGTSGRAIAKNIQYF
>TRBJ1-1|TRBV30
CAWRGTQAFF
>TRBJ1-6|TRBV5-1
CASSFTPKGQGYNSPLHF
>TRBJ1-2|TRBV6-5
CASSYREGGTYGYTF
>TRBJ2-1|TRBV24-1
CATSESPGQYNEQFF
>TRBJ1-1|TRBV29-1
CSVEPTGLSTEAFF
>TRBJ2-7|TRBV10-1
CASSDVLGQGGYEQYF
>TRBJ1-2|TRBV5-1
CASSPGREGNYGYTF
>TRBJ1-6|TRBV6-5
CVTRQVTNSPLHF
>TRBJ2-5|TRBV10-3
CAISESGGRGETQYF
>TRBJ1-2|TRBV7-9
CASSYDRELYGYTF
>TRBJ1-1|TRBV14
CASSPQEGLPNTEAFF
>TRBJ1-1|TRBV29-1
CSVDPSRTGGGGNTEAFF
>TRBJ1-1|TRBV5-1
CASSLMPGYEAFF
>TRBJ1-4|TRBV2
CASSGGRNEKLFF
>TRBJ1-5|TRBV12-3/TRBV12-4
CASSPTVKQPQHF
>TRBJ1-1|TRBV6-6
CASSYSLEAFF
>TRBJ2-1|TRBV5-1
CASSLGTLEQFF
>TRBJ2-1|TRBV19
CASSMGRPLDEQFF
>TRBJ1-5|TRBV24-1
CATSETTGASQPQHF
>TRBJ2-3|TRBV25-1
CASSPRGNVPDTQYF
>TRBJ1-5|TRBV4-2
CASSQGEGSNQPQHF
>TRBJ2-7|TRBV24-1
CATSGAGGGYEQYF